A single sample is the source of the 30 T cell receptor beta chains below, sequenced in a study of OX40 agonist ivuxolimab in advanced cancers. Some clones are missing from TCRdb's copy, which holds only in-frame ones; the method was immunoSEQ multiplex PCR. The sample consists of 60,000 to 85,000 clones, 92% of them appearing once. The sequences come from CD4+ or CD8+ T cells sorted from blood, collected in a trial of the OX40 agonist ivuxolimab. The receptors were gathered from an adult with an advanced solid tumor such as melanoma, head and neck, liver or kidney cancer.

The rearrangement joins TRBV10-3 to TRBJ2-7, with D hard to call. The CDR3 is 13 residues long. V lost 4 bases and J lost 1, with 8 bases in between. Germline V gene data show CDR1 as ENHRY and CDR2 as SYGVKD. The CDR3, as DNA: TGTGCCATCAGTGTGGGCGGATCCTACGAGCAGTACTTC. It encodes CAISVGGSYEQYF.

A single count supports this clone. The V call is TRBV19, the J call TRBJ2-7; TRBD2 might be the D (6 bases). This CDR3 is 14 amino acids long. CDR1 is LNHDA, CDR2 SQIVND, per germline (reference sequence). The V and J ends lost 5 bases and 0 bases respectively, with 11 bases between them. CDR3 in DNA: TGTGCCAGTAGTTCTGCCGGGAGCTCCTACGAGCAGTACTTC. This sequence encodes CASSSAGSSYEQYF.

This clone was seen just once. In nucleotides, the CDR3 is TGTGCCAGCAGCGTTGACGGACTAGCGGGGGCTGAGCAGTACTTC. It yields the protein CASSVDGLAGAEQYF. The chain carries TRBV9 and TRBJ2-7, with 13 bases aligning to TRBD2. The trim removed 2 bases at V and 7 bases at J, leaving 6 bases unmatched. In germline, CDR1 is SGDLS, CDR2 YYNGEE. The CDR3 runs 15 residues.

This chain connects TRBV27 to TRBJ1-2; D remains unclear. V was trimmed by 6 bases and J by 3 bases, leaving 17 bases between them. Per germline, CDR1 MNHEY and CDR2 SMNVEV (reference sequence). The CDR3 sequence is 15 residues long. DNA for the CDR3: TGTGCCAGCAGACACCACAGTCGGGCGGACTATGGCTACACCTTC. Translation gives CASRHHSRADYGYTF.

V is TRBV7-9 and J is TRBJ1-1, with 9 nucleotides matching TRBD1. Germline loops: CDR1 SEHNR, CDR2 FQNEAQ (reference sequence). This CDR3 has 15 amino acids. J was trimmed by 0 bases and V by 5 bases; bases with no gene match: 4. The CDR3 coding sequence is TGTGCCAGCAGCGACACAGGGGGCATGAACACTGAAGCTTTCTTT. It is translated as CASSDTGGMNTEAFF. The full variable domain, with the rest looked up from reference TRBV7-9 and TRBJ1-1, is DTGVSQNPRHKITKRGQNVTFRCDPISEHNRLYWYRQTLGQGPEFLTYFQNEAQLEKSRLLSDRFSAERPKGSFSTLEIQRTEQGDSAMYLCASSDTGGMNTEAFFGQGTRLTVV.

The J gene is TRBJ1-1, the V gene TRBV9, with D hard to call. Trimming took 0 bases from V and 0 from J, leaving 6 bases between them. Germline V CDR1 and CDR2: SGDLS, YYNGEE. The CDR3 runs 14 residues. DNA for the CDR3: TGTGCCAGCAGCGTAGATGGGATGAACACTGAAGCTTTCTTT. Encoded protein: CASSVDGMNTEAFF.

J is TRBJ2-1 and V is TRBV6-4; 13 nucleotides line up with TRBD2. With V trimmed by 8 bases and J by 5 bases, 3 bases remained unmatched. This CDR3 contains 14 residues. Germline V gene sequence: CDR1 MRHNA, CDR2 SNTAGT. CDR3 DNA: TGTGCCAGCGCGACTAGCGGGGGGCACAATGAGCAGTTCTTC. Translating it yields CASATSGGHNEQFF.

CDR3 sequence: CASSPDQETQYF. CDR3 nucleotides: TGTGCCAGCAGCCCAGATCAAGAGACCCAGTACTTC. This rearrangement joins TRBV5-4 to TRBJ2-5, with D uncertain. CDR1 and CDR2 from the germline V gene are SGHNT and YYREEE (reference sequence). V was shortened by 4 bases and J by 2 bases, with 6 bases between the two germline ends. The CDR3 runs 12 residues.

V usage is TRBV9 and J usage is TRBJ1-2; D possibly corresponds to TRBD1 (6 bases). V was pared by 3 bases and J by 4 bases, with 16 bases between. Looked up from germline, CDR1 is SGDLS and CDR2 is YYNGEE. The CDR3 loop spans 15 amino acids. CDR3 DNA sequence: TGTGCCAGCAGCGGTAGAGGGGGGCTTGGCTATGGCTACACCTTC. Amino acid sequence: CASSGRGGLGYGYTF.

A few counts support this clone. The rearrangement joins TRBV6-4 to TRBJ2-3; 7 nucleotides agree with TRBD2. This CDR3 region has 15 residues. Looked up from germline, CDR1 is MRHNA and CDR2 is SNTAGT. V trimming: 0 bases; J trimming: 3 bases; junction bases outside the gene matches: 3. CDR3 region: CASSDSAGETDTQYF. CDR3 bases: TGTGCCAGCAGTGACTCGGCGGGGGAGACAGATACGCAGTATTTT.

This chain uses TRBV4-2 with TRBJ2-3, with 8 bases aligning to TRBD2. V was pared by 7 bases and J by 4 bases, with 4 bases of the junction left unmatched. The germline V gene has CDR1 LGHNA and CDR2 YNFKEQ. This CDR3 is 13 amino acids long. Written as DNA, the CDR3 is TGTGCCAGCAAGTTCGGGGGGGCAGATACGCAGTATTTT. Its protein product is CASKFGGADTQYF.

V and J are TRBV25-1 and TRBJ1-2; no reliable D call. The CDR3 extends over 12 amino acids. V was trimmed by 8 bases and J by 0 bases, leaving 7 bases between them. Germline CDR1 is MGHDK and CDR2 is SYGVNS. This CDR3 is CASVNPNYGYTF. CDR3 nucleotide sequence: TGTGCCAGCGTTAATCCTAACTATGGCTACACCTTC.

The V gene is TRBV11-2, the J gene TRBJ2-1; tentatively, D is TRBD1 (6 bases). Germline V gene lookup returns CDR1 SGHAT and CDR2 FQNNGV. The germline V and J ends were trimmed by 1 base and 7 bases, with 17 bases remaining between them. The CDR3 is 16 amino acids. The CDR3 spells CASSLALGQGWNEQFF. DNA of the CDR3: TGTGCCAGCAGCTTAGCCTTGGGGCAGGGGTGGAATGAGCAGTTCTTC.

This sequence joins TRBV7-8 and TRBJ1-5; D gene ambiguous. V shed 2 bases and J shed 0 bases, with 5 bases lying between them. The CDR3 covers 14 residues. From germline, CDR1 is SGHVS and CDR2 FQNEAQ. DNA for the CDR3: TGTGCCAGCAGCTTATCGAATAGCAATCAGCCCCAGCATTTT. It yields the protein CASSLSNSNQPQHF. The whole variable domain, remainder taken from reference TRBV7-8 and TRBJ1-5, is GAGVSQSPRYKVAKRGQDVALRCDPISGHVSLFWYQQALGQGPEFLTYFQNEAQLDKSGLPSDRFFAERPEGSVSTLKIQRTQQEDSAVYLCASSLSNSNQPQHFGDGTRLSIL.

The V and J genes are TRBV2 and TRBJ1-2; D ambiguous. The ends were cut back, 2 bases at V and 0 bases at J, with 10 bases in the middle. The CDR3 spans 15 residues. Germline CDR1 reads SNHLY; CDR2 reads FYNNEI. The chain's CDR3 is CASSETLGANYGYTF. The CDR3 DNA reads TGTGCCAGCAGTGAAACTCTCGGAGCTAACTATGGCTACACCTTC.

This clone showed up just once. DNA for the CDR3: TGTGCCACCCTAAGGGGTGGGGACACAGATACGCAGTATTTT. Encoded protein: CATLRGGDTDTQYF. The chain joins TRBV7-9 to TRBJ2-3; a weak D match, TRBD1 (5 bases). The CDR3 consists of 14 residues. Germline CDR1 reads SEHNR; CDR2 reads FQNEAQ (reference sequence). V was pared by 10 bases and J by 2 bases, with 16 bases between.

This clone was observed a handful of times. V gene TRBV4-1 combines with J gene TRBJ2-7; tentatively, D is TRBD1 or TRBD2 (5 bases each). Germline CDR1 MGHRA, CDR2 YSYEKL. The CDR3 totals 14 residues. Trimming shortened V by 5 bases and J by 0 bases, and 11 bases separated the two germline ends. For the CDR3, the DNA is TGCGCCAGCAGCGGGACGGCGAGCTCCTACGAGCAGTACTTC. Encoded protein: CASSGTASSYEQYF.

The genes are TRBV29-1 and TRBJ1-1; D is perhaps TRBD1 (5 bases). Between the trimmed V and J ends, which lost 6 bases and 5 bases, there was a span of 16 bases. The CDR3 has 13 residues. Germline V gene data show CDR1 as SQVTM and CDR2 as ANQGSEA. The CDR3 protein is CSVGGAQGTEAFF. The CDR3, as DNA: TGCAGCGTCGGAGGGGCGCAGGGAACTGAAGCTTTCTTT.

This chain connects TRBV11-2 to TRBJ2-7; 7 bases are shared with TRBD1. The germline V gene has CDR1 SGHAT and CDR2 FQNNGV. This CDR3 has 12 residues. V shed 1 base, J shed 6 bases, and the junction held 0 bases outside the gene matches. DNA of the CDR3: TGTGCCAGCAGCTTAGGGACAGGCGAGCAGTACTTC. It specifies CASSLGTGEQYF.

The rearrangement joins TRBV5-1 to TRBJ2-7; 9 nucleotides line up with TRBD1. Looked up from germline, CDR1 is SGHRS and CDR2 is YFSETQ. With 4 bases clipped from V and 1 base from J, the junction kept 6 bases outside the gene matches. The CDR3 loop spans 15 amino acids. The CDR3: CASSTDRGASYEQYF. The CDR3, as DNA: TGCGCCAGCAGCACGGACAGGGGTGCATCCTACGAGCAGTACTTC.

The rearrangement links TRBV5-6 to TRBJ2-3; 8 nucleotides agree with TRBD1. J gave up 4 bases and V 4 bases, and 2 bases lay outside the gene matches. The germline V gene encodes CDR1 SGHDT and CDR2 YYEEEE. The CDR3 is made up of 13 amino acids. The CDR3 here is CASSGQGPDTQYF. CDR3 DNA: TGTGCCAGCAGCGGACAGGGTCCAGATACGCAGTATTTT.

The chain joins TRBV7-6 to TRBJ1-1, with a tentative D call TRBD1 (6 bases). The V gene's germline CDR1 is SGHVS and CDR2 FNYEAQ. The CDR3 contains 15 residues. V lost 0 bases to trimming and J lost 0 bases, with 8 bases between them. In DNA form, the CDR3 reads TGTGCCAGCAGCTTAGCGAGGGACATGAACACTGAAGCTTTCTTT. Protein product: CASSLARDMNTEAFF.

This chain uses TRBV7-6 with TRBJ2-1; 14 bases align to TRBD2. The CDR3 spans 18 residues. Trimming cost V 5 bases and J 0 bases; bases outside gene matches: 6. Germline V CDR1 and CDR2: SGHVS, FNYEAQ. The CDR3 spells CASSRPTSGGGSYNEQFF. The CDR3 DNA follows: TGTGCCAGCAGCAGACCGACTAGCGGGGGGGGCTCCTACAATGAGCAGTTCTTC.

The genes are TRBV7-3 and TRBJ1-2, with TRBD1 matching 7 bases. CDR1 is SGHTA, CDR2 FQGTGA, per germline. The CDR3 covers 14 residues. Trimming at V came to 3 bases and at J to 11 bases, leaving 12 bases not matched to a gene. CDR3 sequence: CASSFAQGTEIYTF. The CDR3 DNA reads TGTGCCAGCAGCTTCGCGCAAGGGACAGAGATTTACACCTTC.

The V call is TRBV4-2, the J call TRBJ1-2; D not certain. Trimming removed 0 bases at V and 8 bases at J, with 4 bases between. The CDR3 totals 11 residues. Germline-derived CDR1 and CDR2 are LGHNA and YNFKEQ. CDR3 sequence reads: CASSQEWGYTF. The DNA of the CDR3 is TGTGCCAGCAGCCAAGAATGGGGCTACACCTTC.

The chain has TRBV4-2 and TRBJ1-4, with a possible D match to TRBD1 (5 bases). This CDR3 is 16 amino acids long. The V gene's germline CDR1 is LGHNA and CDR2 YNFKEQ. Trimming took off 1 base at V and 4 bases at J, with 13 bases between the two ends. CDR3 region: CASSQAHGTGNEKLFF. DNA of the CDR3: TGTGCCAGCAGCCAAGCCCACGGGACGGGTAATGAAAAACTGTTTTTT.

The chain combines TRBV19 with TRBJ1-5; D is ambiguous. Trimming stripped 1 base from V and 8 bases from J, with 6 bases between. The CDR3 is 12 amino acids. Germline CDR1 reads LNHDA; CDR2 reads SQIVND (reference sequence). In DNA form, the CDR3 reads TGTGCCAGTAGTATAGGGGGAGAGCCCCAGCATTTT. It codes for CASSIGGEPQHF.

The CDR3 DNA follows: TGTGCCAGCAGCTTTGGATTTAGCGGGGGGGATATCTCCTACAATGAGCAGTTCTTC. It specifies CASSFGFSGGDISYNEQFF. The chain employs TRBV11-3 and TRBJ2-1; 11 bases match TRBD2. Unmatched junction bases numbered 10, after V lost 3 bases and J lost 0 bases. Germline V CDR1 and CDR2: SGHNT, YENEEA. This CDR3 has 19 residues. Full variable domain (remainder filled in from reference TRBV11-3 and TRBJ2-1): EAGVVQSPRYKIIEKKQPVAFWCNPISGHNTLYWYLQNLGQGPELLIRYENEEAVDDSQLPKDRFSAERLKGVDSTLKIQPAELGDSAVYLCASSFGFSGGDISYNEQFFGPGTRLTVL.

CDR3 sequence reads: CASSQTGEGGNNSPLHF. DNA for the CDR3: TGTGCCAGCAGCCAGACAGGAGAAGGGGGCAATAATTCACCCCTCCACTTT. The V gene is TRBV13, the J gene TRBJ1-6; TRBD1 agrees at 7 bases. Germline V gene data show CDR1 as PRHDT and CDR2 as FYEKMQ (reference sequence). V shed 5 bases and J 5 bases; nucleotides not matched to a gene: 12. This CDR3 is built from 17 residues.

A remark on this clone: Additional DNA sequences in this sample encode the identical CDR3. CDR3 sequence reads: CASSYSGEAYEQYF. CDR3 nucleotides: TGTGCCAGCAGTTACTCTGGGGAGGCCTACGAGCAGTACTTC. The V call is TRBV6-5, the J call TRBJ2-7; the D gene is possibly TRBD2 (6 bases). The V end lost 0 bases, the J end lost 2 bases, and 8 bases lay between the germline ends. Germline V gene data show CDR1 as MNHEY and CDR2 as SVGAGI. The CDR3 totals 14 residues.